Listed below are T cell receptor beta chains from one sample, sequenced in a study of blood T cell repertoires in COVID-19. Repertoires were generated with immunoSEQ multiplex PCR, while TCRdb's copy carries only in-frame clones and drops some. The sample yields approximately 64,000 clones, approximately 90% seen once. Sequenced sample: PBMCs or T cells enriched from blood (not recorded which). The receptors were gathered from a woman aged 40 to 49 who had recovered from COVID-19. CDR3s include the opening cysteine and the closing phenylalanine or tryptophan. The order of the fields is clone size, V gene, J gene, D gene, CDR3 DNA, CDR3 protein. D genes are given only for firm matches. Not all rows give a size; the values are once, few, many and, for expanded clones, a class.

abundance: .
v_gene: TRBV29-1
j_gene: TRBJ1-3
d_gene: .
CDR3nt: TGCAGCGTTGACGTCTCTGGAAACACCATATATTTT
CDR3aa: CSVDVSGNTIYF

abundance: .
v_gene: TRBV7-9
j_gene: TRBJ1-5
d_gene: TRBD1
CDR3nt: TGTGCCAGCAGCTTAGACAGGGGACAGCCCCAGCATTTT
CDR3aa: CASSLDRGQPQHF

abundance: .
v_gene: TRBV3-1/TRBV3-2
j_gene: TRBJ1-2
d_gene: .
CDR3nt: TGTGCCAGCAGCCGAGGACTGCCCTATGGCTACACCTTC
CDR3aa: CASSRGLPYGYTF

abundance: .
v_gene: TRBV12-3/TRBV12-4
j_gene: TRBJ2-7
d_gene: .
CDR3nt: TGTGCCAGCAGTTTATTGGCAGGGCGGAAAAGCTTC
CDR3aa: CASSLLAGRKSF

abundance: .
v_gene: TRBV27
j_gene: TRBJ2-7
d_gene: TRBD2
CDR3nt: TGTGCCAGCAGTTTCCATTCACTAGCGGGGGTGAGCCGCTCCTACGAGCAGTACTTC
CDR3aa: CASSFHSLAGVSRSYEQYF

abundance: .
v_gene: TRBV11-2
j_gene: TRBJ1-4
d_gene: TRBD1
CDR3nt: TGTGCCAGCAGCCCTGGGACAGGGGGAGAAAAACTGTTTTTT
CDR3aa: CASSPGTGGEKLFF

abundance: once
v_gene: TRBV15
j_gene: TRBJ2-1
d_gene: TRBD2
CDR3nt: TGTGCCACCAGCAGGTCGGGGACTAGCGGGGGAATGATTGGGCAGTTCTTC
CDR3aa: CATSRSGTSGGMIGQFF

abundance: .
v_gene: TRBV15
j_gene: TRBJ2-3
d_gene: .
CDR3nt: TGTGCCACCAGGAATCTCAGGGCAGATACGCAGTATTTT
CDR3aa: CATRNLRADTQYF

abundance: .
v_gene: TRBV5-1
j_gene: TRBJ1-2
d_gene: TRBD1
CDR3nt: TGCGCCAGCAGCCTAGGACAGGGGGAACGTGGCTACACCTTC
CDR3aa: CASSLGQGERGYTF

abundance: .
v_gene: TRBV6-1
j_gene: TRBJ2-5
d_gene: TRBD2
CDR3nt: TGTGCCAGCAGTGAACGGACTAGCGGGGGCCGGGGCGTCCCAGAGACCCAGTACTTC
CDR3aa: CASSERTSGGRGVPETQYF

abundance: .
v_gene: TRBV6-5
j_gene: TRBJ1-1
d_gene: .
CDR3nt: TGTGCCAGCAGCTTCGACACGGCGAACACTGAAGCTTTCTTT
CDR3aa: CASSFDTANTEAFF

abundance: .
v_gene: TRBV3-1/TRBV3-2
j_gene: TRBJ1-6
d_gene: TRBD1
CDR3nt: TGTGCCAGCAGCCAAGAGGACAGGGGAAATAGTTCACCCCTCCACTTT
CDR3aa: CASSQEDRGNSSPLHF

abundance: .
v_gene: TRBV3-1/TRBV3-2
j_gene: TRBJ2-7
d_gene: .
CDR3nt: TGTGCCAGCAGCGCGACAGGCTCCTACGAGCAGTACTTC
CDR3aa: CASSATGSYEQYF

abundance: .
v_gene: TRBV7-9
j_gene: TRBJ1-1
d_gene: .
CDR3nt: TGTGCCAGCTTACGGGTAGACGGTTTGACGGTGGATGAAGCTTTCTTT
CDR3aa: CASLRVDGLTVDEAFF

abundance: .
v_gene: TRBV5-4
j_gene: TRBJ1-2
d_gene: .
CDR3nt: TGTGCCAGCAGCTTTGTACAGGGAGATGGCTACACCTTC
CDR3aa: CASSFVQGDGYTF

abundance: .
v_gene: TRBV19
j_gene: TRBJ2-1
d_gene: .
CDR3nt: TGTGCCAGTAGCTTTACTAGTTTTGAGCAGTTCTTC
CDR3aa: CASSFTSFEQFF

abundance: .
v_gene: TRBV24-1
j_gene: TRBJ2-1
d_gene: TRBD2
CDR3nt: TGTGCCACCAGTGATTTCTCCCCCAGGGTTAGCCTAGCGGGAAAGAACTACAATGAGCAGTTCTTC
CDR3aa: CATSDFSPRVSLAGKNYNEQFF

abundance: few
v_gene: TRBV19
j_gene: TRBJ1-2
d_gene: TRBD1
CDR3nt: TGTGCCAGTACCCTGACAGGGGGCGCCAGGCGTGGCTACACCTTC
CDR3aa: CASTLTGGARRGYTF

abundance: .
v_gene: TRBV19
j_gene: TRBJ1-2
d_gene: TRBD1
CDR3nt: TGTGCCAGTAGTATAGCGACAGGGGCTAACTATGGCTACACCTTC
CDR3aa: CASSIATGANYGYTF

abundance: once
v_gene: TRBV27
j_gene: TRBJ2-7
d_gene: TRBD2
CDR3nt: TGTGCCAGCAGTTTTCGCGGGGGGCTAGTCGAGCAGTACTTC
CDR3aa: CASSFRGGLVEQYF

abundance: .
v_gene: TRBV5-1
j_gene: TRBJ1-1
d_gene: .
CDR3nt: TGCGCCAGCAGCTTGGCCCCAGGGGAAGGGAACACTGAAGCTTTCTTT
CDR3aa: CASSLAPGEGNTEAFF

abundance: few
v_gene: TRBV10-1
j_gene: TRBJ2-2
d_gene: .
CDR3nt: TGCGCCAGCAGTGAGCAGTACACCGGGGAGCTGTTTTTT
CDR3aa: CASSEQYTGELFF

abundance: once
v_gene: TRBV10-3
j_gene: TRBJ1-3
d_gene: .
CDR3nt: TGTGCCATCAGTGAGTCTGGGGAGAAGGGAAACACCATATATTTT
CDR3aa: CAISESGEKGNTIYF

abundance: once
v_gene: TRBV11-2
j_gene: TRBJ2-1
d_gene: .
CDR3nt: TGTGCCAGCAGCTTAGCCTTTAGTGGTGAGCAGTTCTTC
CDR3aa: CASSLAFSGEQFF

abundance: .
v_gene: TRBV21-1
j_gene: TRBJ1-6
d_gene: .
CDR3nt: TGTGCCAAGCGGACAGGCATCCATAATTCACCCCTCCACTTT
CDR3aa: CAKRTGIHNSPLHF

abundance: .
v_gene: TRBV12-1
j_gene: TRBJ2-7
d_gene: .
CDR3nt: TGTGCCAGCAGCCCCTCCTGGGGCCTCTCCTACGAGCAGTACTTC
CDR3aa: CASSPSWGLSYEQYF

abundance: .
v_gene: TRBV6-5
j_gene: TRBJ1-1
d_gene: TRBD1
CDR3nt: TGTGCCAGCAGTTACTCGTCGGGACAGGGCTCCGAAGCTTTCTTT
CDR3aa: CASSYSSGQGSEAFF

abundance: .
v_gene: TRBV13
j_gene: TRBJ1-5
d_gene: TRBD1
CDR3nt: TGTGCCAGCAGCTTAGGGTCAGGGGGGAATCAGCCCCAGCATTTT
CDR3aa: CASSLGSGGNQPQHF

abundance: .
v_gene: TRBV5-1
j_gene: TRBJ1-4
d_gene: TRBD1
CDR3nt: TGCGCCAGCAGCGTGGGACAGGCTGGGGGCGAAAAACTGTTTTTT
CDR3aa: CASSVGQAGGEKLFF

abundance: .
v_gene: TRBV24-1
j_gene: TRBJ2-1
d_gene: TRBD2
CDR3nt: TGTGCCACCAGTGATGCGACTAGCGGGGTAGAAAATGAGCAGTTCTTC
CDR3aa: CATSDATSGVENEQFF

abundance: .
v_gene: TRBV19
j_gene: TRBJ2-3
d_gene: TRBD2
CDR3nt: TGTGCCAGTAGGACTAGCGGGGGGGCGGATACGCAGTATTTT
CDR3aa: CASRTSGGADTQYF

abundance: .
v_gene: TRBV3-1/TRBV3-2
j_gene: TRBJ2-3
d_gene: TRBD2
CDR3nt: TGTGCCAGCAGGTTAGCGGGGGGGAGGACAGATACGCAGTATTTT
CDR3aa: CASRLAGGRTDTQYF

abundance: .
v_gene: TRBV2
j_gene: TRBJ1-4
d_gene: .
CDR3nt: TGTGCCAGCAGTGAAGGCGATATTGAAAAACTGTTTTTT
CDR3aa: CASSEGDIEKLFF

abundance: .
v_gene: TRBV7-9
j_gene: TRBJ1-1
d_gene: TRBD1
CDR3nt: TGTGCCAGCAGCAGGACAGGGGCCACCACTGAAGCTTTCTTT
CDR3aa: CASSRTGATTEAFF

abundance: .
v_gene: TRBV3-1/TRBV3-2
j_gene: TRBJ2-1
d_gene: TRBD1
CDR3nt: TGTGCCAGCAGCCTACCGGGACAGAACAATGAGCAGTTCTTC
CDR3aa: CASSLPGQNNEQFF

abundance: .
v_gene: TRBV6-5
j_gene: TRBJ2-2
d_gene: TRBD2
CDR3nt: TGTGCCAGCAGTCACCCTTCGGGGGGGGCCGGGGAGCTGTTTTTT
CDR3aa: CASSHPSGGAGELFF

abundance: .
v_gene: TRBV2
j_gene: TRBJ1-4
d_gene: TRBD1
CDR3nt: TGTGCCAGCACACTTGGGACAGCTAATGAAAAACTGTTTTTT
CDR3aa: CASTLGTANEKLFF

abundance: .
v_gene: TRBV6-5
j_gene: TRBJ1-5
d_gene: .
CDR3nt: TGTGCCAGCAGACCCTCGACAGTACAGCCCCAGCATTTT
CDR3aa: CASRPSTVQPQHF

abundance: .
v_gene: TRBV19
j_gene: TRBJ2-5
d_gene: TRBD1
CDR3nt: TGTGCCAGTAGTATCGGACAGGCGGGTGTGCAAGAGACCCAGTACTTC
CDR3aa: CASSIGQAGVQETQYF

abundance: .
v_gene: TRBV5-5
j_gene: TRBJ1-4
d_gene: .
CDR3nt: TGTGCCAGCAGCAGAGACAGGAGTCAGACTAATGAAAAACTGTTTTTT
CDR3aa: CASSRDRSQTNEKLFF

abundance: .
v_gene: TRBV5-8
j_gene: TRBJ2-5
d_gene: TRBD1
CDR3nt: TGTGCCAGCAGCTCGGGACAGGGAAGGAGGGAGACCCAGTACTTC
CDR3aa: CASSSGQGRRETQYF

abundance: .
v_gene: TRBV27
j_gene: TRBJ2-2
d_gene: TRBD2
CDR3nt: TGTGCCAGCAGTTTATCGGGGACTAGCGGGGGGGCCAACACCGGGGAGCTGTTTTTT
CDR3aa: CASSLSGTSGGANTGELFF

abundance: .
v_gene: TRBV7-9
j_gene: TRBJ1-2
d_gene: TRBD1
CDR3nt: TGTGCCAGCAGCCAGGGACAGGAGCTGCATGGCTACACCTTC
CDR3aa: CASSQGQELHGYTF

abundance: few
v_gene: TRBV7-8
j_gene: TRBJ2-5
d_gene: TRBD1
CDR3nt: TGTGCCAGCAGCCGGAGGGACAGGGGGGAGACCCAGTACTTC
CDR3aa: CASSRRDRGETQYF

abundance: .
v_gene: TRBV12-1
j_gene: TRBJ2-2
d_gene: .
CDR3nt: TGTGCCAGCAGCCCCCGGGGGGGGCACCGGGGAGCTGTTTTT
CDR3aa: CASSPRGGHRGAVF

abundance: .
v_gene: TRBV5-1
j_gene: TRBJ1-1
d_gene: TRBD1
CDR3nt: TGCGCCAGCAGCTTGGAGGGGGCGCACACTGAAGCTTTCTTT
CDR3aa: CASSLEGAHTEAFF

abundance: .
v_gene: TRBV10-3
j_gene: TRBJ2-7
d_gene: TRBD2
CDR3nt: TGTGCCATCAGAGAAGGGGCTAGCGGGTACGAGCAGTACTTC
CDR3aa: CAIREGASGYEQYF

abundance: .
v_gene: TRBV7-9
j_gene: TRBJ2-7
d_gene: .
CDR3nt: TGTGCCAGCAGCCCAGGACGGGACACTTCCTACGAGCAGTACTTC
CDR3aa: CASSPGRDTSYEQYF

abundance: .
v_gene: TRBV14
j_gene: TRBJ1-1
d_gene: .
CDR3nt: TGTGCCAGCAGCCACAGTGTGAACACTGAAGCTTTCTTT
CDR3aa: CASSHSVNTEAFF

abundance: .
v_gene: TRBV11-3
j_gene: TRBJ2-3
d_gene: .
CDR3nt: TGTGCCAGCAGCTCGTCAGATACGCAGTATTTT
CDR3aa: CASSSSDTQYF

abundance: few
v_gene: TRBV19
j_gene: TRBJ2-1
d_gene: .
CDR3nt: TGTGCCAGTAGTATTAACCTTGACACGGAGCAGTTCTTC
CDR3aa: CASSINLDTEQFF

abundance: .
v_gene: TRBV3-1/TRBV3-2
j_gene: TRBJ1-4
d_gene: .
CDR3nt: TGTGCCAGCAGCCACGGGCAGGGAGGTGAAAAACTGTTTTTT
CDR3aa: CASSHGQGGEKLFF

abundance: .
v_gene: TRBV10-3
j_gene: TRBJ2-7
d_gene: TRBD2
CDR3nt: TGTGCCATCAGTGAGTCGAATTTGAGGCGGGGGACCTCCTACGAGCAGTACTTC
CDR3aa: CAISESNLRRGTSYEQYF

abundance: .
v_gene: TRBV5-5
j_gene: TRBJ1-1
d_gene: TRBD1
CDR3nt: TGTGCCAGCAGCGTGACCGGGACAGTGGCAGGGAACACTGAAGCTTTCTTT
CDR3aa: CASSVTGTVAGNTEAFF